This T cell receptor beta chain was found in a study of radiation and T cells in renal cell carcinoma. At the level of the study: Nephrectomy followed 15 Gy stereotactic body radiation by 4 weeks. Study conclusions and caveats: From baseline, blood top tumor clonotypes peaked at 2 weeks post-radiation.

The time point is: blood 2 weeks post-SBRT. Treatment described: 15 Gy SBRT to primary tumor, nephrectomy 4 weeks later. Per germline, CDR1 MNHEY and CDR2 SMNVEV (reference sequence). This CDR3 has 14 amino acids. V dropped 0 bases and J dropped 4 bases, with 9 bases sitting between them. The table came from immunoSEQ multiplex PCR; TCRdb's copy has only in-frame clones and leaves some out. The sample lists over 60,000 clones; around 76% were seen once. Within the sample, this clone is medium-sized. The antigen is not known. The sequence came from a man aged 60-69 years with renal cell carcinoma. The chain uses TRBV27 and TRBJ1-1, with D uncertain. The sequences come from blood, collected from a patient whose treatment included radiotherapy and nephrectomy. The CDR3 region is CASSLSRQTTEAFF. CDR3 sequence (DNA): TGTGCCAGCAGTTTATCTCGGCAGACCACTGAAGCTTTCTTT.